This is a list of T cell receptor beta chains from one sample in a study of blood T cells in healthy people across ages. MiXCR, applied by TCRdb to the 5' RACE reads, yields one record per CDR3 protein. Of 1.5 million to 2 million distinct CDR3 sequences in the sample, roughly 50% were seen once. The sample comprised blood. The origin of the receptors is a woman aged 40 to 55 in good health. Both conserved end residues are part of each CDR3. The D gene is left open where the match is weak.

D: -
V: TRBV7-9
J: TRBJ2-1
CDR3: CASSLDQQDEQFF

D: TRBD2
V: TRBV28
J: TRBJ2-5
CDR3: CASSDLAGGLRDEQYF

D: -
V: TRBV4-3
J: TRBJ1-1
CDR3: CASSQAQGLAEAFF

D: TRBD1
V: TRBV10-3
J: TRBJ2-5
CDR3: CAIRTGTGYQETQYF

D: -
V: TRBV5-1
J: TRBJ2-7
CDR3: CASSTGWATYEQYF

D: -
V: TRBV12-3/TRBV12-4
J: TRBJ1-2
CDR3: CASSQSIPDYGYTF

D: -
V: TRBV29-1
J: TRBJ2-3
CDR3: CSLTRVLRADTQYF

D: -
V: TRBV29-1
J: TRBJ2-5
CDR3: CSADSGLGETQYF

D: -
V: TRBV20-1
J: -
CDR3: CSARGPRGFEQYF

D: -
V: TRBV20-1
J: TRBJ2-1
CDR3: CSAPWVSYNEQFF

D: TRBD2
V: TRBV20-1
J: TRBJ2-1
CDR3: CSASPWTSGGSYNEQFF

D: -
V: TRBV7-2
J: TRBJ2-1
CDR3: CASSPGRASYNEQFF

D: -
V: TRBV11-3
J: TRBJ1-6
CDR3: CASSLGPLAPLHF

D: -
V: TRBV12-3/TRBV12-4
J: TRBJ1-2
CDR3: CASSVVGAGSYTF

D: TRBD1
V: TRBV20-1
J: TRBJ2-5
CDR3: CSVQTGVQETQYF

D: -
V: TRBV4-3
J: TRBJ1-2
CDR3: CASSQDGTGLGLGYTF

D: TRBD2
V: TRBV11-3
J: -
CDR3: CASSPTGAGDNEQYF

D: TRBD1
V: TRBV7-9
J: TRBJ1-2
CDR3: CASSLGGQGLVTPYGYTF

D: -
V: TRBV19
J: TRBJ1-2
CDR3: CASSSVDSESWNGYTF

D: -
V: TRBV27
J: TRBJ1-2
CDR3: CASSLLSQGTSYGYTF

D: -
V: TRBV5-1
J: TRBJ1-4
CDR3: CASSLTEAGNEKLFF

D: -
V: TRBV6-2/TRBV6-3
J: TRBJ2-4
CDR3: CASSHAPQGAKNIQYF

D: TRBD2
V: TRBV11-2
J: TRBJ2-3
CDR3: CASSSGLAGGEDTQYF

D: TRBD2
V: TRBV4-1
J: TRBJ2-3
CDR3: CASSQGFSGGASSTDTQYF

D: TRBD1
V: TRBV6-6
J: TRBJ2-7
CDR3: CASSMDRSGYEQYF

D: -
V: TRBV7-2
J: TRBJ2-6
CDR3: CASSLAASGANVLTF

D: TRBD1
V: TRBV13
J: TRBJ1-2
CDR3: CASSLVARGPEWGYGYTF

D: -
V: TRBV29-1
J: TRBJ2-5
CDR3: CSTPPSDQLGSETQYF

D: -
V: TRBV7-9
J: TRBJ2-7
CDR3: CASSLGVGGAISYEQYF

D: -
V: TRBV12-3/TRBV12-4
J: TRBJ1-2
CDR3: CASSFVSDGYTF

D: -
V: TRBV6-5
J: TRBJ2-3
CDR3: CASKAGTDTQYF

D: -
V: TRBV24-1
J: -
CDR3: CATSGYGDEQYF

D: -
V: TRBV20-1
J: TRBJ1-1
CDR3: CSASPTTGNTEAFF

D: TRBD1
V: TRBV12-3/TRBV12-4
J: TRBJ2-7
CDR3: CASRQGAGYEQYF

D: -
V: TRBV4-2
J: TRBJ2-1
CDR3: CASSQEQSSYNEQFF

D: -
V: TRBV25-1
J: TRBJ2-3
CDR3: CASSSWGEGTDTQYF

D: -
V: TRBV6-2/TRBV6-3
J: TRBJ1-5
CDR3: CASGGGSVNQPQHF

D: -
V: TRBV20-1
J: -
CDR3: CSASPGGVWETQYF

D: TRBD2
V: TRBV20-1
J: TRBJ2-3
CDR3: CSARVSGGVTPQYF

D: -
V: TRBV11-1
J: TRBJ1-2
CDR3: CASSLDGRVGYTF

D: -
V: TRBV4-1
J: TRBJ2-7
CDR3: CASSQDGRGRIQYF

D: TRBD1
V: TRBV20-1
J: TRBJ2-1
CDR3: CSAPGQVHNEQFF

D: TRBD1
V: TRBV7-9
J: TRBJ1-1
CDR3: CASSSERSQGEAFF

D: TRBD1
V: TRBV12-3/TRBV12-4
J: TRBJ2-1
CDR3: CASRSGQGARNEQFF

D: TRBD2
V: TRBV20-1
J: TRBJ2-1
CDR3: CTLAGNSYNEQFF

D: -
V: TRBV7-9
J: TRBJ2-6
CDR3: CASGLGRGGGSGANVLTF

D: TRBD2
V: TRBV5-1
J: -
CDR3: CASSSEGGLAGLQETQYF

D: TRBD2
V: TRBV9
J: -
CDR3: CASSASGGAGETQYF

D: -
V: TRBV24-1
J: -
CDR3: CATSAEGGARGTQYF

D: TRBD1
V: TRBV11-1
J: TRBJ2-1
CDR3: CASSPRDRDHEQFF

D: TRBD1
V: TRBV20-1
J: TRBJ1-1
CDR3: CSARRWDRGDTEAFF

D: TRBD1
V: TRBV7-8
J: TRBJ2-1
CDR3: CASSPWDSWEQFF